The 21 T cell receptor beta chains given below trace back to one sample, sequenced in a study of monozygotic twins with inflammatory bowel disease. For each CDR3 protein, TCRdb gives one entry from its re-call of the 5' RACE reads, without DNA. The sample totals approximately 330,000 distinct CDR3 sequences; its top ten clones hold approximately 2%. Sequenced material: blood. These receptors came from a human donor with ulcerative colitis or Crohn's disease, or a healthy co-twin of an affected twin (not recorded which).

The chain has TRBV6-6 and TRBJ2-5. Germline CDR1 reads MNHNY; CDR2 reads SVGAGI (reference sequence). The CDR3 extends over 12 amino acids. The CDR3 here is CASSYSRETQYF.

V is TRBV4-1 and J is TRBJ2-1; TCRdb's D gene call, TRBD2, goes unchecked for lack of DNA. The CDR3 consists of 15 residues. CDR1 is MGHRA, CDR2 YSYEKL, per germline. The chain's CDR3 is CASSQDYGLAYEQFF.

V and J are TRBV18 and TRBJ2-5. From germline, CDR1 is KGHSH and CDR2 LQKENI. This CDR3 has 12 amino acids. CDR3 residues: CASSPPAKTQYF.

The chain links TRBV28 to TRBJ2-2. The CDR3 covers 17 residues. Germline V gene lookup returns CDR1 MDHEN and CDR2 SYDVKM. CDR3 in amino acids: CASSFLIIRENTGELFF.

The V gene is TRBV11-2, the J gene TRBJ2-1. Per germline, CDR1 SGHAT and CDR2 FQNNGV. The CDR3 spans 12 residues. The CDR3 sequence is CASSRPYNEQFF.

CDR3 sequence: CASSQAPGTASSGNTIYF. The J gene is TRBJ1-3, the V gene TRBV18; TCRdb picks TRBD1, but there is no DNA to check that call. Germline loops: CDR1 KGHSH, CDR2 LQKENI. The CDR3 spans 18 residues.

J is TRBJ1-1 and V is TRBV11-1; TCRdb's D call, TRBD1, is unchecked because there is no DNA. Germline V lookup: CDR1 SGHAT, CDR2 FQDESV (reference sequence). There are 17 residues in the CDR3. The CDR3 sequence is CASSLGQGLGRNTEAFF.

This sequence joins TRBV11-2 and TRBJ2-1; the TCRdb call, TRBD2, lacks DNA for checking. This CDR3 region has 21 residues. The germline CDR1 and CDR2 sequences are SGHAT and FQNNGV. The CDR3 region is CASSLDRGRTSGERGINEQFF. The entire variable domain, with the rest obtained from reference TRBV11-2 and TRBJ2-1, is as follows: EAGVAQSPRYKIIEKRQSVAFWCNPISGHATLYWYQQILGQGPKLLIQFQNNGVVDDSQLPKDRFSAERLKGVDSTLKIQPAKLEDSAVYLCASSLDRGRTSGERGINEQFFGPGTRLTVL.

The chain joins TRBV20-1 to TRBJ2-1; absent DNA, TCRdb's TRBD2 call cannot be checked. Germline V gives CDR1 DFQATT, CDR2 SNEGSKA (reference sequence). The CDR3 is 14 residues long. The CDR3 is CSAWDSKEYNEQFF.

The chain uses TRBV5-1 and TRBJ1-1; the D call of TRBD1 rests on TCRdb alone, since no DNA is present to check it. Germline V gene sequence: CDR1 SGHRS, CDR2 YFSETQ. The CDR3 covers 20 residues. The CDR3: CASSSADGTGVYFLVTEAFF. The full variable domain, in which reference TRBV5-1 and TRBJ1-1 provide the parts outside the CDR3, is KAGVTQTPRYLIKTRGQQVTLSCSPISGHRSVSWYQQTPGQGLQFLFEYFSETQRNKGNFPGRFSGRQFSNSRSEMNVSTLELGDSALYLCASSSADGTGVYFLVTEAFFGQGTRLTVV.

This chain connects TRBV9 to TRBJ2-2; TCRdb reports TRBD1, a call that lacks DNA to check it against. The CDR3 is 15 amino acids. The germline gives CDR1 SGDLS, CDR2 YYNGEE. Here the CDR3 reads CASSVEGGFTGELFF.

The chain is built from TRBV27 and TRBJ1-2; the D call from TCRdb, TRBD1, cannot be confirmed without DNA. The CDR3 is 14 amino acids. Germline CDR1 reads MNHEY; CDR2 reads SMNVEV (reference sequence). CDR3 protein: CASSGDRGNYGYTF.

The chain combines TRBV20-1 with TRBJ2-7; the TCRdb D gene call, TRBD1, has no DNA to confirm it. CDR1 DFQATT and CDR2 SNEGSKA come from the germline V gene (reference sequence). The CDR3 sequence is 15 residues long. CDR3 sequence: CSAMNPGRLYAEQYF.

This sequence joins TRBV5-5 and TRBJ1-2; TCRdb returns TRBD1, unconfirmable since there is no DNA. Germline loops: CDR1 SGHKS, CDR2 YYEKEE (reference sequence). CDR3 size: 15 residues. The CDR3 spells CASSSARDRVYGYTF.

The chain links TRBV28 to TRBJ1-2; the TCRdb D gene call, TRBD1, has no DNA to confirm it. Germline assignment: CDR1 MDHEN and CDR2 SYDVKM. There are 18 residues in the CDR3. The CDR3 protein is CASSLVYPMTGRNYGYTF.

The chain has TRBV30 and TRBJ1-2. The CDR3 covers 16 residues. Germline CDR1 is GTSNPN and CDR2 is SVGIG (reference sequence). CDR3: CAWSVPQYTLPYGYTF.

This sequence joins TRBV10-3 and TRBJ2-1; TCRdb's assignment of TRBD2 cannot be checked, as there is no DNA. CDR3 length equals 17 residues. Per the germline V gene, CDR1 is ENHRY and CDR2 is SYGVKD. Here the CDR3 reads CAISETSGGLSYNEQFF.

The V and J genes are TRBV6-1 and TRBJ1-2. The CDR3 is made up of 14 amino acids. The germline CDR1 and CDR2 sequences are MNHNS and SASEGT. The CDR3 sequence: CASRDGLYSDGYTF.

The J gene is TRBJ1-1, the V gene TRBV4-1. This CDR3 has 13 amino acids. Germline CDR1 and CDR2: MGHRA and YSYEKL. The chain's CDR3 is CASSQDIIGEAFF.

This chain uses TRBV6-1 with TRBJ1-1; the D call from TCRdb, TRBD1, cannot be confirmed without DNA. CDR3 length: 14 residues. CDR1 and CDR2 (germline): MNHNS, SASEGT. This CDR3 is CASSDWRGQGEAFF.

The chain has TRBV5-1 and TRBJ2-7; TCRdb lists TRBD1, though no DNA is available to test this call. Germline assignment: CDR1 SGHRS and CDR2 YFSETQ. This CDR3 has 14 residues. CDR3 sequence reads: CASSCESQGCEQYF.